These T cell receptor beta chains were read from a single sample in a study of blood T cell repertoires in COVID-19. Assay: immunoSEQ multiplex PCR; the TCRdb copy retains only in-frame clones and omits some. The data hold 35,000 to 45,000 clones, with around 94% observed a single time. The sequencing sample was made of peripheral blood. All receptors derive from a man between 45 and 60 years old with COVID-19, enrolled during active disease. Both conserved end residues are part of each CDR3. The D gene is left open where the match is weak. Where a row states a size, it is once, few, many or the class of an expanded clone; other rows omit it.

j_call | cdr3_length | v_call | d_call | clone_size | cdr3_nt | cdr3_aa
TRBJ2-7 | 11 | TRBV29-1 | NA | NA | TGCAGCGGGGGGGACAGTTACGAGCAGTACTTC | CSGGDSYEQYF
TRBJ2-1 | 16 | TRBV6-2/TRBV6-3 | TRBD2 | NA | TGTGCCAGCAGTTACGGGACTAGCGGCAACTACAATGAGCAGTTCTTC | CASSYGTSGNYNEQFF
TRBJ1-5 | 11 | TRBV6-5 | NA | NA | TGTGCCAGCGGGGGGGTTGGGGCCCAGCATTTT | CASGGVGAQHF
TRBJ2-5 | 15 | TRBV5-8 | NA | NA | TGTGCCAGCAGCTTGGTTGGTTTGGGCCTTCGGACCCAGTACTTC | CASSLVGLGLRTQYF
TRBJ2-3 | 15 | TRBV6-2/TRBV6-3 | NA | once | TGTGCCAGCAGTCTAAGGATAGCGAGCACAGATACGCAGTATTTT | CASSLRIASTDTQYF
TRBJ2-1 | 14 | TRBV29-1 | NA | NA | TGCAGCGTTGAAGCCCCGACGGTGGCGGGTGAGCAGTTCTTC | CSVEAPTVAGEQFF
TRBJ2-1 | 18 | TRBV19 | TRBD2 | NA | TGTGCCAGTAGTTGGGGACTAGCGGGAGGGCGTAACTACAATGAGCAGTTCTTC | CASSWGLAGGRNYNEQFF
TRBJ2-3 | 16 | TRBV19 | TRBD2 | NA | TGTGCCAGTAGTATGGGACTAGCGGGACTGCAAGATACGCAGTATTTT | CASSMGLAGLQDTQYF
TRBJ2-7 | 17 | TRBV7-2 | TRBD1 | NA | TGTGCCAGCAGCTTAGAAGCGGTAGGACAGGGTATGGGGGAGCAGTACTTC | CASSLEAVGQGMGEQYF
TRBJ1-3 | 13 | TRBV18 | NA | NA | TGTGCCAGCTCACCACCACTAGGAAACACCATATATTTT | CASSPPLGNTIYF
TRBJ2-2 | 15 | TRBV7-6 | TRBD1 | NA | TGTGCCAGCAGCTTAGCCGGACAGGCCACCGGGGAGCTGTTTTTT | CASSLAGQATGELFF
TRBJ1-2 | 16 | TRBV28 | TRBD1 | NA | TGTGCCAGCAGACATCCGACAGGGAGCGGGGGGTATGGCTACACCTTC | CASRHPTGSGGYGYTF
TRBJ2-7 | 15 | TRBV4-1 | TRBD2 | NA | TGCGCCAGCAGCCGGGGGACTAGCGGAACCTACGAGCAGTACTTC | CASSRGTSGTYEQYF
TRBJ2-7 | 17 | TRBV4-1 | TRBD2 | NA | TGCGCCAGCAGCCAAGATTACTCGCGGGGGATATCCTACGAGCAGTACTTC | CASSQDYSRGISYEQYF
TRBJ2-1 | 16 | TRBV24-1 | TRBD2 | NA | TGTGCCACCAGTGAGTCGCCGGGACTAGGTAGGAATGAGCAGTTCTTC | CATSESPGLGRNEQFF
TRBJ1-1 | 15 | TRBV6-1 | NA | NA | TGTGCCAGCAGTGAGGTCGGGAAGGGGGTCACTGAAGCTTTCTTT | CASSEVGKGVTEAFF
TRBJ2-1 | 15 | TRBV29-1 | NA | NA | TGCAGCGTTGTCCCTTTCGGACAAGATTACAATGAGCAGTTCTTC | CSVVPFGQDYNEQFF
TRBJ2-2 | 16 | TRBV2 | TRBD1 | NA | TGTGCCAGCAGACCAGGGGGACAGGCGAACACCGGGGAGCTGTTTTTT | CASRPGGQANTGELFF
TRBJ1-2 | 15 | TRBV6-5 | TRBD1 | NA | TGTGCCAGCAGTTACTCGAGACAGGGGTCCTATGGCTACACCTTC | CASSYSRQGSYGYTF
TRBJ2-1 | 15 | TRBV5-5 | NA | NA | TGTGCCAGCAGCTTGCTGTGGAACAGGGTCGATGAGCAGTTCTTC | CASSLLWNRVDEQFF
TRBJ2-1 | 14 | TRBV5-4 | NA | once | TGTGCCAGCAGCTTGGGGGCTCTCTACAATGAGCAGTTCTTC | CASSLGALYNEQFF
TRBJ1-6 | 16 | TRBV28 | TRBD1 | once | TGTGCCAGCAGGAGACAGGGGAGCTCCTATAATTCACCCCTCCACTTT | CASRRQGSSYNSPLHF
TRBJ2-1 | 15 | TRBV11-3 | TRBD2 | NA | TGTGCCAGCAGCCAACTAGCGGGCTCCTACAATGAGCAGTTCTTC | CASSQLAGSYNEQFF
TRBJ2-7 | 14 | TRBV7-9 | NA | NA | TGTGCCAGCAGCCCTAGCGCCAACTCCTACGAGCAGTACTTC | CASSPSANSYEQYF
TRBJ2-2 | 17 | TRBV19 | TRBD2 | NA | TGTGCCAGCCGCCGGGGCGGGAGCGACTCGAACACCGGGGAGCTGTTTTTT | CASRRGGSDSNTGELFF
TRBJ2-1 | 13 | TRBV5-1 | NA | once | TGCGCCAGCAGCTTGGATCCTAGCGCCGAGCAGTTCTTC | CASSLDPSAEQFF
TRBJ1-4 | 14 | TRBV7-8 | NA | NA | TGTGCCAGCAGCTTAGACCGCGTAGCCGGAAAACTGTTTTTT | CASSLDRVAGKLFF
TRBJ1-5 | 14 | TRBV28 | NA | NA | TGTGCCAGCAGTTTATTGGGGAGGAATCAGCCCCAGCATTTT | CASSLLGRNQPQHF
TRBJ2-7 | 14 | TRBV6-5 | NA | NA | TGTGCCAGCAGCCGATCGACAGGTACCTACGAGCAGTACTTC | CASSRSTGTYEQYF
TRBJ1-2 | 14 | TRBV19 | NA | NA | TGTGCCAGTAGTATACAGGTCGTTAACTATGGCTACACCTTC | CASSIQVVNYGYTF
TRBJ2-7 | 15 | TRBV7-6 | NA | once | TGTGCCAGCACCCGGGACGGGGGTAGCTCCTACGAGCAGTACTTC | CASTRDGGSSYEQYF
TRBJ1-1 | 12 | TRBV5-4 | NA | NA | TGTGCCAGCAATCAAGGGGGCACTGAAGCTTTCTTT | CASNQGGTEAFF
TRBJ2-1 | 17 | TRBV7-9 | NA | once | TGTGCCAGCAGCTCCCCGAACCGGGACTGGAGGCACAATGAGCAGTTCTTC | CASSSPNRDWRHNEQFF
TRBJ2-1 | 18 | TRBV2 | TRBD2 | NA | TGTGCCAGCAGTGACAGGGCGGGAGGGCCAATGGGATACAATGAGCAGTTCTTC | CASSDRAGGPMGYNEQFF
TRBJ1-5 | 13 | TRBV7-9 | NA | once | TGTGCCAGCAGCTTAGCACGGAATCAGCCCCAGCATTTT | CASSLARNQPQHF
TRBJ2-3 | 12 | TRBV2 | NA | NA | TGTGCCAGCAGTGGCACTACAGATACGCAGTATTTT | CASSGTTDTQYF
TRBJ1-1 | 13 | TRBV6-5 | NA | NA | TGTGCCAGTACCCAGGCAGGGAACACTGAAGCTTTCTTT | CASTQAGNTEAFF
TRBJ1-6 | 15 | TRBV6-1 | NA | once | TGTGCCAGCAGTGAACTGAGGAGGGGTGGTTCACCCCTCCACTTT | CASSELRRGGSPLHF
TRBJ2-3 | 13 | TRBV6-5 | NA | once | TGTGCCACCATCCCGGAGGGGACAGATACGCAGTATTTT | CATIPEGTDTQYF
TRBJ2-3 | 13 | TRBV6-5 | NA | NA | TGTGCCAGCAGGGGCGGAGGGACAGATACGCAGTATTTT | CASRGGGTDTQYF
TRBJ1-1 | 15 | TRBV2 | TRBD1 | NA | TGTGCCAGCAGTGAACGCCGGACAGGGAACACTGAAGCTTTCTTT | CASSERRTGNTEAFF
TRBJ2-1 | 24 | TRBV14 | TRBD2 | NA | TGTGCCAGCAGCCAGGGCCGGGACAGACGCGGACTAGCGGGAGGCCCACCCCCTATGAATGAGCAGTTCTTC | CASSQGRDRRGLAGGPPPMNEQFF
TRBJ2-1 | 15 | TRBV7-6 | TRBD2 | NA | TGTGCCAGCGGGCCGCTAGCGGGAGGGTACAATGAGCAGTTCTTC | CASGPLAGGYNEQFF
TRBJ1-5 | 14 | TRBV27 | TRBD1 | NA | TGTGCCAGCAGTTCAGGACAGGGAAATCAGCCCCAGCATTTT | CASSSGQGNQPQHF
TRBJ1-2 | 11 | TRBV20-1 | TRBD1 | NA | TGCAGTGCGACAGGGGGCTATGGCTACACCTTC | CSATGGYGYTF
TRBJ2-1 | 16 | TRBV7-6 | TRBD2 | few | TGTGCCAGCAGCTTAGTAGGGGGACTAGTCTCTAATGAGCAGTTCTTC | CASSLVGGLVSNEQFF
TRBJ1-6 | 18 | TRBV7-2 | TRBD1 | NA | TGTGCCAGCAGCTCCCGGATTCGGGACAGCTCCTATAATTCACCCCTCCACTTT | CASSSRIRDSSYNSPLHF
TRBJ1-3 | 15 | TRBV11-2 | NA | NA | TGTGCCAGCAGCTTAGAGTGGCTCTCTGGAAACACCATATATTTT | CASSLEWLSGNTIYF
TRBJ1-2 | 11 | TRBV2 | NA | NA | TGTGCCAGCGGGCGGACAGACGGCTACACCTTC | CASGRTDGYTF
TRBJ1-6 | 16 | TRBV11-3 | NA | NA | TGTGCCAGCAGCTTAGAGGGGGGGGATAAGAATTCACCCCTCCACTTT | CASSLEGGDKNSPLHF